The source of this T cell receptor (beta chain) is a study of blood T cells in healthy people across ages. Notes on the study in general: The percentage of naive T cells correlated strongly with TCR beta diversity. What prevented conclusive comparison of naive and antigen-experienced cells was that PBMCs were unsorted. Diversity estimates drawn from one million T cells were deemed underestimates.

Losses at the gene ends were 4 bases for V and 10 bases for J; bases not matched to a gene: 11. The CDR3 spans 14 residues. The germline V gene has CDR1 SGHKS and CDR2 YYEKEE (reference sequence). The people who gave samples were healthy Caucasians from Russia, aged roughly 6 to 90. Alongside a J-beta primer mix, a sample-barcoded 5' primer served in a second PCR lasting about 7 to 12 cycles. TCRdb used MiXCR to reprocess the 5' RACE reads, holding one entry per CDR3 protein. The table lists some 1.5 million distinct CDR3 sequences, roughly 27% of them singletons, with 7.7% in the top ten. This clonotype was detected many times. Its antigen is currently unknown.

The gene calls are TRBV5-5 and TRBJ2-1; 7 bases fit TRBD2. The clonotype comes from a woman aged 30 to 39 in good health. Sample: blood. The CDR3 bases are TGTGCCAGCAGCCCCCCTGGGACTATGAGCGAGCAGTTCTTC. Protein sequence: CASSPPGTMSEQFF.